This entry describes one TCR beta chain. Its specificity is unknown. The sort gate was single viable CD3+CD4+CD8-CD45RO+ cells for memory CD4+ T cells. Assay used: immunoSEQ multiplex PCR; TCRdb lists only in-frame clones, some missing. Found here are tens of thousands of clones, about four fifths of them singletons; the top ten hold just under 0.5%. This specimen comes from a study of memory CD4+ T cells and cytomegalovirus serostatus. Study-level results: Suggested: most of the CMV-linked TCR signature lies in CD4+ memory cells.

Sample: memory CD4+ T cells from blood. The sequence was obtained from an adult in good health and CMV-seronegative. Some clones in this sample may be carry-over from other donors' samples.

The CDR3 sequence is CAISTSVSTDTQYF. The CDR3 DNA reads TGTGCCATCAGTACTAGCGTTAGCACAGATACGCAGTATTTT. The chain uses TRBV10-3 and TRBJ2-3, with TRBD2 identical over 7 bases. There are 14 residues in the CDR3. J gave up 0 bases and V 5 bases, and 2 bases lay outside the gene matches. Germline lookup yields CDR1 ENHRY and CDR2 SYGVKD.